A single sample is the source of the 21 T cell receptor beta chains below, sequenced in a study of blood T cell repertoires in COVID-19. Libraries were prepared by immunoSEQ multiplex PCR; TCRdb keeps only in-frame clonotypes and omits some of them. The sample consists of some 200,000 clones, 83% of them appearing once. Sequenced sample: PBMCs or T cells enriched from blood (not recorded which). These receptors all stem from a woman in her 50s who had been exposed to COVID-19.

V is TRBV6-5 and J is TRBJ1-1; D uncertain. This CDR3 has 14 amino acids. Germline V lookup: CDR1 MNHEY, CDR2 SVGAGI. V was trimmed by 5 bases and J by 5 bases, leaving 15 bases between them. Here the CDR3 reads CASSPTWGGTEAFF. In DNA, the CDR3 is TGTGCCAGCAGTCCCACGTGGGGAGGGACTGAAGCTTTCTTT.

The rearrangement links TRBV6-1 to TRBJ1-1; 7 nucleotides match TRBD1. The V gene end was trimmed by 2 bases and the J gene end by 10 bases; junction bases not matched to a gene: 7. Germline V gene lookup returns CDR1 MNHNS and CDR2 SASEGT. This CDR3 has 13 amino acids. DNA of the CDR3: TGTGCCAGCAGTGAATCAGGAGGGGGCAGAGCTTTCTTT. Translating it yields CASSESGGGRAFF.

The rearrangement uses TRBV6-5 and TRBJ2-7, with D perhaps TRBD2 (6 bases). V lost 0 bases and J lost 4, with 7 bases in between. This CDR3 region has 13 residues. The germline V gene encodes CDR1 MNHEY and CDR2 SVGAGI. The CDR3 sequence: CASSYSEGYEQYF. The CDR3 nucleotides read TGTGCCAGCAGTTACTCGGAGGGGTACGAGCAGTACTTC.

The J gene is TRBJ1-2, the V gene TRBV4-3, with 7 nucleotides matching TRBD1. The CDR3 contains 17 residues. Trimming at V came to 3 bases and at J to 5 bases, leaving 15 bases not matched to a gene. Germline V gene sequence: CDR1 LGHNA, CDR2 YSLEER. The CDR3: CASSHPEVWDSSYGYTF. DNA of the CDR3: TGCGCCAGCAGCCACCCAGAGGTATGGGACAGTTCTTATGGCTACACCTTC.

V is TRBV27 and J is TRBJ2-6, with a tentative D call TRBD1 (5 bases). V was trimmed by 5 bases and J by 2 bases, leaving 13 bases between them. The length of the CDR3 is 16 residues. In germline, CDR1 is MNHEY, CDR2 SMNVEV (reference sequence). The CDR3 loop is CASSLRTLTGANVLTF. Here the CDR3 DNA reads TGTGCCAGCAGTCTGCGGACACTAACTGGGGCCAACGTCCTGACTTTC.

The chain is built from TRBV13 and TRBJ2-1; 9 nucleotides agree with TRBD1. Looked up from germline, CDR1 is PRHDT and CDR2 is FYEKMQ (reference sequence). The CDR3 is 14 amino acids. The junction had 13 bases not matched to a gene; V was cut back by 8 bases and J by 11 bases. The CDR3 DNA follows: TGTGCCAGCGAATCACGGACAGGGGTGAAGAAGCAGTTCTTC. Its translation: CASESRTGVKKQFF.

The V gene is TRBV29-1, the J gene TRBJ2-7; tentative D call: TRBD1 (6 bases). The V gene's germline CDR1 is SQVTM and CDR2 ANQGSEA. The V end was cut by 3 bases, the J end by 0 bases, with 9 bases between. There are 13 residues in the CDR3. The CDR3 nucleotides are TGCAGCGTTGAGGGCAGGGGCTCCTACGAGCAGTACTTC. Protein product: CSVEGRGSYEQYF.

The chain joins TRBV7-9 to TRBJ1-5; D is possibly TRBD1 (5 bases). Germline lookup yields CDR1 SEHNR and CDR2 FQNEAQ (reference sequence). The CDR3 is 14 residues long. Trimming removed 3 bases from V and 6 bases from J, with 12 bases in between. The CDR3 loop is CASSFTGGGQPQHF. In nucleotides, the CDR3 is TGTGCCAGCAGCTTCACCGGGGGGGGTCAGCCCCAGCATTTT. The variable domain in full, completed from reference TRBV7-9 and TRBJ1-5, reads DTGVSQNPRHKITKRGQNVTFRCDPISEHNRLYWYRQTLGQGPEFLTYFQNEAQLEKSRLLSDRFSAERPKGSFSTLEIQRTEQGDSAMYLCASSFTGGGQPQHFGDGTRLSIL.

The chain uses TRBV9 and TRBJ2-3, with 9 bases fitting TRBD2. CDR3 length: 18 residues. Germline CDR1 is SGDLS and CDR2 is YYNGEE. The J segment lost 0 bases and the V segment lost 3 bases, leaving 11 bases of the junction unmatched. CDR3 protein: CASSEPTGTSLSTDTQYF. In nucleotides, the CDR3 is TGTGCCAGCAGCGAACCCACCGGGACTAGCCTTAGCACAGATACGCAGTATTTT.

The chain combines TRBV9 with TRBJ1-6; D may be TRBD1 (5 bases). The germline CDR1 and CDR2 sequences are SGDLS and YYNGEE. This CDR3 comprises 14 residues. V lost 4 bases, J lost 6 bases, and 11 bases lay in between. The chain's CDR3 is CASSIRTSNSPLHF. The CDR3 DNA reads TGTGCCAGCAGCATTCGGACAAGTAATTCACCCCTCCACTTT.

The CDR3 loop reads CASSSGLQTEAFF. The DNA for the CDR3 is TGCGCCAGCAGCTCCGGACTACAGACTGAAGCTTTCTTT. This chain links TRBV5-1 with TRBJ1-1; no reliable D call. The germline V gene encodes CDR1 SGHRS and CDR2 YFSETQ. V was clipped by 3 bases and J by 5 bases, with 11 bases between them. The CDR3 is 13 residues long.

This chain uses TRBV5-6 with TRBJ1-2, with D unresolved. The germline V and J ends were trimmed by 0 bases and 1 base, with 13 bases remaining between them. Germline assignment: CDR1 SGHDT and CDR2 YYEEEE. This CDR3 comprises 16 residues. The CDR3 nucleotides are TGTGCCAGCAGCTTGGCCACGGTGGAGGTTAACTATGGCTACACCTTC. It translates to CASSLATVEVNYGYTF.

V gene TRBV7-2 combines with J gene TRBJ2-3, with 8 positions matching TRBD1. V was pared by 5 bases and J by 2 bases, with 9 bases of the junction left unmatched. The germline gives CDR1 SGHTA, CDR2 FQGNSA. CDR3 length: 16 amino acids. The CDR3 here is CASSLDWTGPTDTQYF. The CDR3 DNA reads as TGTGCCAGCAGCCTAGATTGGACAGGGCCCACAGATACGCAGTATTTT.

The DNA for the CDR3 is TGTGCCAGCAGTGAAGGTGGTGGGCGGGTTGAAGCTTTCTTT. Its translation is CASSEGGGRVEAFF. The chain combines TRBV6-1 with TRBJ1-1, with D unresolved. V lost 1 base and J 7 bases, leaving 13 bases between the germline ends. The CDR3 consists of 14 residues. CDR1 MNHNS and CDR2 SASEGT come from the germline V gene.

The rearrangement joins TRBV7-2 to TRBJ2-7, with D tentatively TRBD2 (5 bases). The germline V and J ends were trimmed by 5 bases and 2 bases, with 10 bases remaining between them. Looked up from germline, CDR1 is SGHTA and CDR2 is FQGNSA. CDR3 size: 13 residues. CDR3 DNA: TGTGCCAGCAGCCCGTCCGGGGCCTACGAGCAGTACTTC. Its translation: CASSPSGAYEQYF.

The chain combines TRBV28 with TRBJ1-3; TRBD1 might be the D (5 bases). V lost 7 bases, J lost 3 bases, and 16 bases lay in between. Per germline, CDR1 MDHEN and CDR2 SYDVKM. There are 15 residues in the CDR3. The CDR3 here is CASKAGREIGNTIYF. As DNA, the CDR3 is TGTGCCAGCAAAGCGGGGCGAGAGATTGGAAACACCATATATTTT.

The rearrangement uses TRBV24-1 and TRBJ2-1; TRBD2 matches at 16 bases. CDR1 and CDR2 (germline): KGHDR, SFDVKD. The CDR3 loop spans 20 amino acids. V was pared by 4 bases and J by 0 bases, with 8 bases of the junction left unmatched. The DNA of the CDR3 is TGTGCCACCAGTGACACCGGGACTAGCGGGGGGGTACTCTCCTACAATGAGCAGTTCTTC. Translation: CATSDTGTSGGVLSYNEQFF.

The chain is built from TRBV2 and TRBJ2-2; TRBD1 matches at 10 bases. The CDR3 consists of 14 residues. Per germline, CDR1 SNHLY and CDR2 FYNNEI. With 6 bases clipped from V and 6 bases from J, the junction kept 4 bases outside the gene matches. As DNA, the CDR3 is TGTGCCAGCAGACGGACAGGGGGTCCCGGGGAGCTGTTTTTT. Protein: CASRRTGGPGELFF.

V and J are TRBV4-3 and TRBJ1-2; D gene uncertain. The germline V and J ends were trimmed by 0 bases and 5 bases, with 16 bases remaining between them. The CDR3 is 16 residues long. Germline CDR1 reads LGHNA; CDR2 reads YSLEER. The CDR3 DNA reads TGCGCCAGCAGCCAAGATCACACGGGCTGGGAGTATGGCTACACCTTC. Translated: CASSQDHTGWEYGYTF.

The rearrangement uses TRBV5-1 and TRBJ2-7; a possible D gene is TRBD1 (7 bases). The CDR3 spans 14 residues. Germline CDR1 is SGHRS and CDR2 is YFSETQ. V was cut by 2 bases and J by 5 bases, with 14 bases left in between. The CDR3 sequence: CASSFGGTAHEQYF. The CDR3 DNA follows: TGCGCCAGCAGCTTTGGGGGGACAGCCCACGAGCAGTACTTC.

V gene TRBV6-5 combines with J gene TRBJ1-5; TRBD1 agrees at 8 bases. After removal of 6 bases from V and 6 bases from J, the junction contained 4 bases not matched to a gene. The germline gives CDR1 MNHEY, CDR2 SVGAGI. The CDR3 sequence is 13 residues long. The CDR3 here is CASRRTGSQPQHF. Written as DNA, the CDR3 is TGTGCCAGCAGACGGACAGGGAGTCAGCCCCAGCATTTT.